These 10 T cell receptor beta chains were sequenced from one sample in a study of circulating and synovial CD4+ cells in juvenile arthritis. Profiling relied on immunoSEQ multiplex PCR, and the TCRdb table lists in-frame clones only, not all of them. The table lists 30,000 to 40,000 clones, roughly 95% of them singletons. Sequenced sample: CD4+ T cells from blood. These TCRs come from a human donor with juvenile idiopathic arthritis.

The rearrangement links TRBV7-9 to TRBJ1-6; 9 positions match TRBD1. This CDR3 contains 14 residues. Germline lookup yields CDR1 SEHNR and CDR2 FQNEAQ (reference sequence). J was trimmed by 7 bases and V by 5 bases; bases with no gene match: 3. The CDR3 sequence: CASSPDRGNSPLHF. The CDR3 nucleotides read TGTGCCAGCAGCCCAGACAGGGGGAATTCACCCCTCCACTTT. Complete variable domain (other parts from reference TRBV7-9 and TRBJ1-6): DTGVSQNPRHKITKRGQNVTFRCDPISEHNRLYWYRQTLGQGPEFLTYFQNEAQLEKSRLLSDRFSAERPKGSFSTLEIQRTEQGDSAMYLCASSPDRGNSPLHFGNGTRLTVT.

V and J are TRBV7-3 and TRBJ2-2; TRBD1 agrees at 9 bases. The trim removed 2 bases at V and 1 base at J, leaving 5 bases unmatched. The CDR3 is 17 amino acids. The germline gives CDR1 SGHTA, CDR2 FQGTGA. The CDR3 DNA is TGTGCCAGCAGCTTATGGGGGACAGGGAAGAACACCGGGGAGCTGTTTTTT. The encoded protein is CASSLWGTGKNTGELFF.

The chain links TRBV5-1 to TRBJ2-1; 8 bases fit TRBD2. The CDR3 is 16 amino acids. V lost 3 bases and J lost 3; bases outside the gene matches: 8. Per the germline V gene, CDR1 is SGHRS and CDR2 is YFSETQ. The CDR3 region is CASSSSDGRVYNEQFF. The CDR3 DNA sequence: TGCGCCAGCAGCTCCTCGGACGGGAGGGTCTACAATGAGCAGTTCTTC.

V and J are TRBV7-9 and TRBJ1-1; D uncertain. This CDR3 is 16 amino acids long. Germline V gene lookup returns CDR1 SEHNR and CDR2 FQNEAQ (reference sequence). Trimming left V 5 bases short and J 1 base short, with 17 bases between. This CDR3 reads CASSNRTPLRNTEAFF. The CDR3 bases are TGTGCCAGCAGCAACCGGACTCCCTTGAGGAACACTGAAGCTTTCTTT.

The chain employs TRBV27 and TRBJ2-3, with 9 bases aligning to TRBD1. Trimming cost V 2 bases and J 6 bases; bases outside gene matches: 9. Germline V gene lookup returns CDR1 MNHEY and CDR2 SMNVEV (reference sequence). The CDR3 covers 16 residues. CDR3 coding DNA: TGTGCCAGCAGTTTAAGGGACAGGGTGGACGGCGATACGCAGTATTTT. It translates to CASSLRDRVDGDTQYF.

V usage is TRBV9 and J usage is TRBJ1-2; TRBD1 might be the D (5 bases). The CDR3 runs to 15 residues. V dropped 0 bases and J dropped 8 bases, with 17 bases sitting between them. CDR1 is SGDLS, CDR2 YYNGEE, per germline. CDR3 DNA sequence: TGTGCCAGCAGCGTAGCGGAAGGATCAGGGTTAGGCTACACCTTC. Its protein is CASSVAEGSGLGYTF.

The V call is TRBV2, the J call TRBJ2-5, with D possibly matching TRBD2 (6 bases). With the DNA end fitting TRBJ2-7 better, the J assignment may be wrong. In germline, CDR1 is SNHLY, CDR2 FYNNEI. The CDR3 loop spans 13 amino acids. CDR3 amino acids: CATAGLFTYEQYF. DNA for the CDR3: TGTGCCACCGCGGGGCTCTTTACCTACGAGCAGTACTTC.

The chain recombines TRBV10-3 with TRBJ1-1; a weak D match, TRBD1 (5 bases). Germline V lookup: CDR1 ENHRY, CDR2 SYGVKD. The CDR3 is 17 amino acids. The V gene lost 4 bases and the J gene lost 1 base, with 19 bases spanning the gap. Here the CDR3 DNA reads TGTGCCATCAGTGGGGGTTACAGGATCTTTGAGAACACTGAAGCTTTCTTT. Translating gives CAISGGYRIFENTEAFF.

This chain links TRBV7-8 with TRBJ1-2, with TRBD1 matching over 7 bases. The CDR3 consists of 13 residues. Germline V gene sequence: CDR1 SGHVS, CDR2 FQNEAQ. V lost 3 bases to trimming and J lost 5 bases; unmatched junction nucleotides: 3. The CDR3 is CASSFTGEYGYTF. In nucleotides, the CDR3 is TGTGCCAGCAGCTTTACAGGGGAATATGGCTACACCTTC.

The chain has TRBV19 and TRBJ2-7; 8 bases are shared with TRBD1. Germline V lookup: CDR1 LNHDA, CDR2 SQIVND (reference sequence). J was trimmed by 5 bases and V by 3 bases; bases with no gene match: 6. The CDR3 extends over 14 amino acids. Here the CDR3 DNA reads TGTGCCAGTAGTATGGAGACAGGGGTCCACGAGCAGTACTTC. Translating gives CASSMETGVHEQYF.